This TCR beta chain is from a study of cytomegalovirus exposure and HLA in healthy donors. PCR was performed using 60 Vbeta and 13 Jbeta primers. Profiled with immunoSEQ multiplex PCR; TCRdb holds only in-frame clones, not every one. This table has about 100,000 clones, around 69% appearing once. This receptor was obtained from a man aged 18 to 35 in good health and CMV-seronegative. Sequencing used PBMCs.

The CDR3 region has the DNA TGTGCCAGCAGCAACCCAACAGGGCCATCCTACAATGAGCAGTTCTTC. Amino acid sequence: CASSNPTGPSYNEQFF. The rearrangement joins TRBV21-1 to TRBJ2-1; TRBD1 is the table's D call, not checked against the DNA. TRBV21-1 represents a pseudogene. CDR3 length: 16 residues.